This TCR beta chain comes out of a study of T cells expressing NK-cell markers (dated by TCRdb to about 2020). In the study overall: In sorted CD3+CD56+NKG2C+, CD3+CD56+NKG2C- and CD3+CD56-NKG2C+ T-cell subsets from several donors, TCR beta-chain repertoires were profiled. The libraries were sequenced on Illumina HiSeq 2000/2500, MiSeq or NextSeq, producing 2 x 150 bp reads. Among the eight sequenced donors, only one was HCMV-seronegative, while the other seven were HCMV-seropositive. The eight sequenced donors were randomly selected healthy volunteers, three men and five women. Findings and caveats that apply to the study as a whole: In more than 5 donors, the dominant CD3+CD56+NKG2C+ clonotypes were found to rank among the top 10 CD8+ clonotypes and to make up about 1.0-7.0% of CD8+ T cells. Whether the expanded NKG2C-expressing T cell clones were specific for HCMV antigens remained unclear. Those dominant clonotypes were again the most abundant among CD3+CD56-NKG2C+ cells in several donors, at about 25-60.1%.

HCMV serostatus was determined by detecting HCMV-specific IgG in serum with a commercial ELISA kit. Peripheral blood mononuclear cells were isolated from blood by Ficoll density gradient centrifugation. This sample was sequenced with an Illumina HiSeq 2000. 5'RACE template switching, by which a universal primer site and unique molecular identifiers were added, was used to make TCR beta cDNA libraries. cDNA synthesis was primed from the TCR beta constant segment, followed by two successive PCR amplification steps. As for the authors' bioinformatics: Reads were demultiplexed and grouped by UMI with MIGEC, and clonotypes were assembled and quantified with MiTCR. To remove erroneous sequences, TCR cDNA sequences were retained only when supported by two or more reads. The tcR package was used for downstream repertoire analysis, with clonotypes matched between fractions based on CDR3 nucleotide sequence plus V segment. VDJmatch was used to annotate antigen specificity against VDJdb, with one amino acid substitution in CDR3 permitted. Reprocessed by TCRdb, the reads give a single entry per CDR3 protein sequence, without DNA. Here the V and J calls rest on TCRdb's processing, not on the authors' analysis. The table for this sample lists 300,000 to 500,000 distinct CDR3 sequences. Clones ranked in the top ten supply about 10% of the sample.

As concerns this clonotype: The antigen it recognizes is unknown.

Based on the germline V gene (reference sequence), the CDR1 and CDR2 sequences are LNHDA and SQIVND. The CDR3 holds 13 amino acids from the cysteine to the phenylalanine. DNA for this receptor is not on file. The clonotype comes from a woman between 45 and 60 years old in good health. Donor details come from another sample of the same person, matched by shared clones. Recombination connected TRBV19 to TRBJ2-1. The sample was blood T cells: a sorted CD56 or NKG2C T cell subset, CD4+ or CD8+ T cells, or bulk PBMC T cells (not recorded which). The encoded CDR3 is CASGLAGNNEQFF.